The 16 T cell receptor beta chains presented below share a single source sample, sequenced in a study of blood T cell repertoires in COVID-19. Produced via immunoSEQ multiplex PCR; TCRdb's table is partial and in-frame only. The data show under 350,000 clones, more than 85% seen once. The material sequenced was peripheral blood. Receptors originate from a man between 40 and 49 years old with acute or convalescent COVID-19.

The chain is built from TRBV6-2 or TRBV6-3 and TRBJ2-7, with TRBD1 matching 7 bases. V gave up 3 bases and J gave up 4 bases; unmatched junction bases: 3. Germline CDR1 reads MNHEY; CDR2 reads SVGEGT. CDR3 length equals 13 residues. In DNA, the CDR3 is TGTGCCAGCAGTTATCGGGGACAGTACGAGCAGTACTTC. This gives the protein CASSYRGQYEQYF.

The chain links TRBV30 to TRBJ2-7; TRBD1 aligns across 9 bases. CDR1 and CDR2 from the germline V gene are GTSNPN and SVGIG (reference sequence). The CDR3 has 12 amino acids. The CDR3 DNA follows: TGTGCGGGTTCGGGACAGGGATACGAGCAGTACTTC. It translates to CAGSGQGYEQYF.

This chain uses TRBV28 with TRBJ2-4, with D perhaps matching TRBD2 (6 bases). The CDR3 consists of 15 residues. V was clipped by 5 bases and J by 6 bases, with 17 bases between them. Germline assignment: CDR1 MDHEN and CDR2 SYDVKM. The CDR3 coding sequence is TGTGCCAGCAGTCGTGGCCCGGGAGTGACAAACATTCAGTACTTC. Translating it yields CASSRGPGVTNIQYF.

As DNA, the CDR3 is TGTGCCAGCAGTTTATACCAGGCCTCCTACAATGAGCAGTTCTTC. This codes for CASSLYQASYNEQFF. The chain carries TRBV6-2 or TRBV6-3 and TRBJ2-1; D is uncertain. CDR1 is MNHEY and CDR2 is SVGEGT in the germline V gene. This CDR3 comprises 15 residues. Trimming removed 4 bases at V and 0 bases at J, with 10 bases between.

CDR3 residues: CASSFPSGGNEQFF. In nucleotides, the CDR3 is TGCGCCAGCAGCTTTCCTAGCGGGGGCAATGAGCAGTTCTTC. The J gene is TRBJ2-1, the V gene TRBV5-1, with 10 bases aligning to TRBD2. V lost 2 bases to trimming and J lost 6 bases; unmatched junction nucleotides: 2. Germline V CDR1 and CDR2: SGHRS, YFSETQ. CDR3 length: 14 residues.

This clone showed up just a few times. The rearrangement joins TRBV7-3 to TRBJ2-7, with TRBD2 matching 9 bases. V lost 1 base to trimming and J lost 1 base; unmatched junction nucleotides: 2. The CDR3 is made up of 15 amino acids. The V gene's germline CDR1 is SGHTA and CDR2 FQGTGA. The CDR3 protein is CASSLISGGSYEQYF. CDR3 nucleotides: TGTGCCAGCAGCTTAATTAGCGGGGGATCCTACGAGCAGTACTTC. Full variable domain (outside the CDR3, taken from reference TRBV7-3 and TRBJ2-7): GAGVSQTPSNKVTEKGKYVELRCDPISGHTALYWYRQSLGQGPEFLIYFQGTGAADDSGLPNDRFFAVRPEGSVSTLKIQRTERGDSAVYLCASSLISGGSYEQYFGPGTRLTVT.

The chain couples TRBV19 to TRBJ1-1; TRBD1 agrees at 9 bases. This CDR3 contains 14 residues. Losses at the gene ends were 7 bases for V and 0 bases for J; bases not matched to a gene: 3. The germline gives CDR1 LNHDA, CDR2 SQIVND (reference sequence). Written as DNA, the CDR3 is TGTGCCAGTATTGGACAGGGGATGAACACTGAAGCTTTCTTT. Translated, it gives CASIGQGMNTEAFF.

As DNA, the CDR3 is TGCGCCAGCAGTAGCCTAAGCGGGGGTGGCAATGAGCAGTTCTTC. Translated, it gives CASSSLSGGGNEQFF. The V call is TRBV10-2, the J call TRBJ2-1, with 8 bases matching TRBD2. This CDR3 has 15 residues. J lost 6 bases, V lost 5 bases, and 9 bases had no gene match. Germline V gives CDR1 WSHSY, CDR2 SAAADI.

This chain joins TRBV9 and TRBJ1-3, with a weak D call TRBD1 (6 bases). V was cut by 4 bases and J by 0 bases, with 11 bases left in between. Germline V CDR1 and CDR2: SGDLS, YYNGEE. This CDR3 is built from 15 residues. The CDR3 loop is CASSPRTDSGNTIYF. DNA for the CDR3: TGTGCCAGCAGCCCCCGGACAGACTCTGGAAACACCATATATTTT.

The V call is TRBV3-1 (or the pseudogene TRBV3-2), the J call TRBJ1-2; weak D call: TRBD1 (6 bases). V was clipped by 3 bases and J by 6 bases, with 11 bases between them. CDR3 length: 13 residues. Germline V gene sequence: CDR1 LGHDT, CDR2 YNNKEL (reference sequence). The chain's CDR3 is CASSHQQGHGYTF. The CDR3 region has the DNA TGTGCCAGCAGCCATCAACAGGGTCATGGCTACACCTTC.

The V gene is TRBV6-2 or TRBV6-3, the J gene TRBJ1-5; unclear D gene. The length of the CDR3 is 14 residues. Germline V gives CDR1 MNHEY, CDR2 SVGEGT. Trimming cost V 2 bases and J 4 bases, with 9 bases left between them. The CDR3 nucleotides are TGTGCCAGCAGTTACGTATCAGAAAATCAGCCCCAGCATTTT. Amino acid sequence: CASSYVSENQPQHF.

V usage is TRBV5-1 and J usage is TRBJ1-6; no clear D gene. Trimming stripped 2 bases from V and 5 bases from J, with 8 bases between. The CDR3 runs 14 residues. The germline V gene has CDR1 SGHRS and CDR2 YFSETQ. The CDR3 region is CASSFGSHNSPLHF. The CDR3, as DNA: TGCGCCAGCAGCTTCGGGAGTCATAATTCACCCCTCCACTTT.

The gene calls are TRBV12-5 and TRBJ2-3; TRBD2 aligns across 7 bases. V shed 0 bases and J 1 base; nucleotides not matched to a gene: 7. CDR1 and CDR2 from the germline V gene are LGHNT and FRNRAP. The CDR3 length is 17 residues. The CDR3 DNA follows: TGTGCTAGTGGTTTGGTAAAGGCTAGCGGTGGCACAGATACGCAGTATTTT. Translating it yields CASGLVKASGGTDTQYF.

This chain joins TRBV29-1 and TRBJ2-4, with D perhaps TRBD2 (6 bases). In germline, CDR1 is SQVTM, CDR2 ANQGSEA. The germline V and J ends were trimmed by 0 bases and 12 bases, with 18 bases remaining between them. The CDR3 contains 14 residues. CDR3 coding DNA: TGCAGCGTTGAAGATCCGGGGGAAGTGGATACTCAGTACTTC. Amino acids: CSVEDPGEVDTQYF.

The CDR3 sequence is CSVEDPQAGDEKLFF. The CDR3 nucleotides read TGCAGCGTTGAAGATCCCCAGGCCGGGGATGAAAAACTGTTTTTT. The chain has TRBV29-1 and TRBJ1-4; no clear D gene. Between the trimmed V and J ends, which lost 0 bases and 6 bases, there was a span of 14 bases. The length of the CDR3 is 15 residues. From germline, CDR1 is SQVTM and CDR2 ANQGSEA.

The J gene is TRBJ1-6, the V gene TRBV2; 11 bases line up with TRBD1. The CDR3 consists of 16 residues. Germline loops: CDR1 SNHLY, CDR2 FYNNEI. J was trimmed by 7 bases and V by 4 bases; bases with no gene match: 6. CDR3 residues: CASSVQGTGGNSPLHF. DNA for the CDR3: TGTGCCAGCAGTGTACAGGGGACAGGGGGAAATTCACCCCTCCACTTT.